These 26 T cell receptor beta chains share one sample of origin, sequenced in a study of beta chain features in type 1 diabetes. Since all of the isolated RNA was reverse transcribed, expressed TCRB transcripts were what got sequenced. The method was immunoSEQ multiplex PCR; TCRdb's version includes in-frame clones alone and lacks a portion of them. The sample has 810,000 or so clones; under 20% are singletons. The specimen was naive CD4+ T cells from blood. These receptors all stem from a woman under 30 in good health.

The gene calls are TRBV5-1 and TRBJ2-4; 9 positions agree with TRBD2. This CDR3 has 16 residues. V shed 1 base, J shed 6 bases, and the junction held 8 bases outside the gene matches. Germline CDR1 SGHRS, CDR2 YFSETQ. The CDR3 DNA reads TGCGCCAGCAGCTTGTTTCCTAGCGGGGTCACAAACATTCAGTACTTC. It yields the protein CASSLFPSGVTNIQYF.

To note about this clone: Within the sample, other DNA sequences also encode this same CDR3. The gene calls are TRBV7-3 and TRBJ2-5, with TRBD2 matching 7 bases. The germline gives CDR1 SGHTA, CDR2 FQGTGA. With 5 bases clipped from V and 5 bases from J, the junction kept 5 bases outside the gene matches. The CDR3 consists of 13 residues. CDR3 DNA: TGTGCCAGCAGCCCGAGGGGAGGGGAGACCCAGTACTTC. This gives the protein CASSPRGGETQYF.

This chain connects TRBV4-2 to TRBJ2-1; 13 nucleotides align to TRBD2. The CDR3 extends over 17 amino acids. J lost 4 bases, V lost 4 bases, and 7 bases had no gene match. The germline CDR1 and CDR2 sequences are LGHNA and YNFKEQ. CDR3 loop: CASSLGTSGKGYNEQFF. The CDR3 nucleotides are TGTGCCAGCAGCCTCGGGACTAGCGGGAAGGGTTACAATGAGCAGTTCTTC.

The J gene is TRBJ1-2, the V gene TRBV6-1, with D unresolved. V dropped 2 bases and J dropped 4 bases, with 17 bases sitting between them. Germline V lookup: CDR1 MNHNS, CDR2 SASEGT. This CDR3 region has 16 residues. The CDR3: CASSEFIRADVYGYTF. The CDR3 region has the DNA TGTGCCAGCAGTGAATTCATTCGGGCAGACGTCTATGGCTACACCTTC.

This clone was seen once. This chain connects TRBV19 to TRBJ1-2; TRBD1 might be the D (5 bases). Trimming took off 7 bases at V and 4 bases at J, with 10 bases between the two ends. The V gene's germline CDR1 is LNHDA and CDR2 SQIVND (reference sequence). This CDR3 spans 12 amino acids. The DNA of the CDR3 is TGTGCCAGTAAGGGACGGCTCTATGGCTACACCTTC. Residues: CASKGRLYGYTF.

The chain has TRBV7-2 and TRBJ2-3; 14 bases are a match to TRBD2. The germline gives CDR1 SGHTA, CDR2 FQGNSA. CDR3 length: 16 amino acids. V gave up 5 bases and J gave up 5 bases; unmatched junction bases: 6. In DNA form, the CDR3 reads TGTGCCAGCAGCCTCGGGACTAGCGGGGGAAAAGATACGCAGTATTTT. It specifies CASSLGTSGGKDTQYF.

Details on this clone: Other nucleotide sequences from this sample produce the same CDR3. This sequence joins TRBV5-1 and TRBJ1-1, with D hard to call. CDR3 length equals 14 residues. V was pared by 2 bases and J by 0 bases, with 8 bases between. Germline-derived CDR1 and CDR2 are SGHRS and YFSETQ. The CDR3 DNA reads TGCGCCAGCAGCTTTTCTGGTATGAACACTGAAGCTTTCTTT. Protein sequence: CASSFSGMNTEAFF. The full variable domain, completed using reference TRBV5-1 and TRBJ1-1, is KAGVTQTPRYLIKTRGQQVTLSCSPISGHRSVSWYQQTPGQGLQFLFEYFSETQRNKGNFPGRFSGRQFSNSRSEMNVSTLELGDSALYLCASSFSGMNTEAFFGQGTRLTVV.

This clone was detected only a few times. This chain links TRBV4-2 with TRBJ2-5, with D unclear. Trimming pared 1 base from V and 5 bases from J, leaving 11 bases between. Germline V CDR1 and CDR2: LGHNA, YNFKEQ. The length of the CDR3 is 14 residues. CDR3 DNA sequence: TGTGCCAGCAGCCAAGGTCTCACTGGGGAGACCCAGTACTTC. It encodes CASSQGLTGETQYF.

CDR3 in DNA: TGTGCCAGCAGTTCAATCAGGGCCTCCCCTTCTGGGGCCAACGTCCTGACTTTC. As protein: CASSSIRASPSGANVLTF. The V and J genes are TRBV27 and TRBJ2-6; D perhaps matches TRBD1 (5 bases). V lost 4 bases, J lost 1 base, and 17 bases lay in between. CDR1 is MNHEY, CDR2 SMNVEV, per germline (reference sequence). CDR3 length equals 18 residues.

A word on this clone: An end of the junction does not agree with germline; a read error may underlie this. This chain links TRBV7-9 with TRBJ2-1, with unresolved D. Germline lookup yields CDR1 SEHNR and CDR2 FQNEAQ (reference sequence). The CDR3 spans 17 residues. CDR3 nucleotides: TGCGCCAGCAGCCAAGATTCATTCCTAAGCTCCTACAATGAGCAGTTCTTC. It encodes CASSQDSFLSSYNEQFF.

There are a few counts of this clone. CDR3 protein: CASSRIRGIYEQYF. For the CDR3, the DNA is TGTGCCAGCAGCCGCATACGGGGAATCTACGAGCAGTACTTC. The chain is built from TRBV5-6 and TRBJ2-7, with D possibly being TRBD2 (5 bases). CDR1 and CDR2 from the germline V gene are SGHDT and YYEEEE. The CDR3 is 14 residues long. Between the trimmed V and J ends, which lost 4 bases and 3 bases, there was a span of 14 bases.

This chain connects TRBV5-4 to TRBJ2-3; 12 nucleotides line up with TRBD2. The trim removed 3 bases at V and 7 bases at J, leaving 9 bases unmatched. From germline, CDR1 is SGHNT and CDR2 YYREEE (reference sequence). There are 16 residues in the CDR3. In DNA form, the CDR3 reads TGTGCCAGCAGCTCGATGACTAGCGGGAGTGCGAATACGCAGTATTTT. This codes for CASSSMTSGSANTQYF.

For this clone: Within the sample, other DNA sequences also encode this same CDR3. The genes are TRBV5-1 and TRBJ2-3; no firm D call. Germline V gene data show CDR1 as SGHRS and CDR2 as YFSETQ. CDR3 size: 14 residues. Trimming removed 0 bases from V and 3 bases from J, with 8 bases in between. The CDR3 reads CASSLEAGTDTQYF. The CDR3 nucleotides are TGCGCCAGCAGCTTGGAAGCAGGAACAGATACGCAGTATTTT.

This clone was seen only a few times. The chain carries TRBV7-2 and TRBJ2-7, with D possibly being TRBD2 (6 bases). Between the trimmed V and J ends, which lost 5 bases and 4 bases, there was a span of 15 bases. Germline lookup yields CDR1 SGHTA and CDR2 FQGNSA. This CDR3 has 14 residues. The CDR3 loop is CASSPGLEAYEQYF. The CDR3 nucleotides are TGTGCCAGCAGCCCGGGACTTGAGGCGTACGAGCAGTACTTC. Complete variable domain (other parts from reference TRBV7-2 and TRBJ2-7): GAGVSQSPSNKVTEKGKDVELRCDPISGHTALYWYRQSLGQGLEFLIYFQGNSAPDKSGLPSDRFSAERTGGSVSTLTIQRTQQEDSAVYLCASSPGLEAYEQYFGPGTRLTVT.

The chain links TRBV12-2 to TRBJ1-1. TRBV12-2 is a pseudogene. The CDR3 is 17 residues long. The CDR3 region has the DNA TGTGCAAGTCGCTTAAGCGGGTTGGGGATGATGAACACTGAAGCTTTCTTT. This gives the protein CASRLSGLGMMNTEAFF.

The CDR3, as DNA: TGTGCCAGCAGTTTACGGGGTGAAAAACTGTTTTTT. As protein: CASSLRGEKLFF. The chain recombines TRBV28 with TRBJ1-4; D uncertain. The V end was cut by 2 bases, the J end by 7 bases, with 5 bases between. The CDR3 is 12 residues long. Germline values: CDR1 MDHEN, CDR2 SYDVKM.

This clone was counted between two and nine times. This chain links TRBV9 with TRBJ2-1, with 9 positions matching TRBD1. V lost 3 bases and J lost 10; bases outside the gene matches: 5. Looked up from germline, CDR1 is SGDLS and CDR2 is YYNGEE. CDR3 length equals 13 residues. CDR3 in amino acids: CASSGYTGGEQFF. DNA for the CDR3: TGTGCCAGCAGCGGCTACACAGGGGGCGAGCAGTTCTTC.

Notes on this clone: The junction differs from germline at one of its ends, possibly a read error. The gene calls are TRBV7-9 and TRBJ1-1; D not certain. Germline values: CDR1 SEHNR, CDR2 FQNEAQ (reference sequence). The CDR3 has 13 amino acids. For the CDR3, the DNA is TGCGCCAGCAGCCAAGAGGCCCGGACTGAAGCTTTCTTT. It specifies CASSQEARTEAFF.

With regard to this clone: Other DNA sequences from this sample encode an identical CDR3 as well. This CDR3 reads CSARGGSYEQYF. The CDR3 DNA reads TGCAGCGCTAGGGGGGGATCCTACGAGCAGTACTTC. This chain joins TRBV29-1 and TRBJ2-7; D might be TRBD2 (7 bases). CDR1 is SQVTM, CDR2 ANQGSEA, per germline. The germline V and J ends were trimmed by 7 bases and 1 base, with 11 bases remaining between them. The CDR3 consists of 12 residues.

The V gene is TRBV11-2, the J gene TRBJ2-3, with TRBD1 as a possible D gene (6 bases). CDR1 SGHAT and CDR2 FQNNGV come from the germline V gene. Between the trimmed V and J ends, which lost 5 bases and 6 bases, there was a span of 9 bases. The CDR3 has 12 residues. The CDR3 DNA reads TGTGCCAGCAGCGGACAGCGGGATACGCAGTATTTT. Residues: CASSGQRDTQYF. Drawing the rest from reference TRBV11-2 and TRBJ2-3, the complete variable domain is EAGVAQSPRYKIIEKRQSVAFWCNPISGHATLYWYQQILGQGPKLLIQFQNNGVVDDSQLPKDRFSAERLKGVDSTLKIQPAKLEDSAVYLCASSGQRDTQYFGPGTRLTVL.

The sample holds a few counts of this clone. One junction end disagrees with the germline gene, perhaps due to a read error. The chain is built from TRBV2 and TRBJ2-5, with D possibly being TRBD2 (6 bases). This CDR3 is 11 amino acids long. The germline V gene encodes CDR1 SNHLY and CDR2 FYNNEI. CDR3 loop: CASSVAGFADF. In DNA, the CDR3 is TGTGCCAGCAGTGTCGCGGGGTTCGCGGACTTC.

The chain carries TRBV27 and TRBJ2-3, with D perhaps TRBD1 or TRBD2 (5 bases each). Per the germline V gene, CDR1 is MNHEY and CDR2 is SMNVEV (reference sequence). This CDR3 comprises 14 residues. Deletions cut 6 bases from V and 4 bases from J, with 14 bases between. The CDR3 coding sequence is TGTGCCAGCAGCCTAGGGACCGGGGCAGATACGCAGTATTTT. As protein: CASSLGTGADTQYF.

This clone has more than one count but fewer than ten. The J gene is TRBJ1-5, the V gene TRBV7-9; no clear D gene. The germline gives CDR1 SEHNR, CDR2 FQNEAQ (reference sequence). The CDR3 is 14 amino acids. V was pared by 6 bases and J by 6 bases, with 15 bases between. The CDR3 DNA is TGTGCCAGCAGTCAAGGGCGAGGGTCTCAGCCCCAGCATTTT. Translation gives CASSQGRGSQPQHF.

There are a few counts of this clone. The chain is built from TRBV7-9 and TRBJ2-5, with TRBD2 matching over 10 bases. CDR3 length: 15 amino acids. The V gene end was trimmed by 5 bases and the J gene end by 6 bases; junction bases not matched to a gene: 9. Germline V gene lookup returns CDR1 SEHNR and CDR2 FQNEAQ (reference sequence). CDR3 sequence: CASSPPAGGTKTQYF. Written as DNA, the CDR3 is TGTGCCAGCAGCCCTCCAGCGGGAGGGACGAAGACCCAGTACTTC.

The chain is built from TRBV25-1 and TRBJ2-7; 8 nucleotides agree with TRBD1. Germline values: CDR1 MGHDK, CDR2 SYGVNS. The CDR3 is 15 amino acids. V lost 3 bases to trimming and J lost 1 base; unmatched junction nucleotides: 5. The CDR3 loop is CASSDGTGVSYEQYF. The DNA of the CDR3 is TGTGCCAGCAGTGACGGGACAGGTGTATCCTACGAGCAGTACTTC.

This clone occurred a few times. The genes are TRBV29-1 and TRBJ1-4; TRBD1 might be the D (5 bases). Germline V CDR1 and CDR2: SQVTM, ANQGSEA. With 1 base removed from V and 8 bases from J, the gap between germline ends came to 11 bases. The CDR3 contains 13 residues. CDR3 protein: CSVEGRGDEKLFF. CDR3 sequence (DNA): TGCAGCGTTGAAGGGAGGGGTGACGAAAAACTGTTTTTT.